Here is one T cell receptor beta chain with its context. The data were taken from a study of blood T cell repertoires in COVID-19. Profiled with immunoSEQ multiplex PCR; TCRdb holds only in-frame clones, not every one. Of roughly 250,000 clones listed, around nine tenths are singletons. Cohort allocation depended upon clinical history that participants reported. From germline, CDR1 is SNHLY and CDR2 FYNNEI. V was pared by 3 bases and J by 6 bases, with 8 bases of the junction left unmatched. This CDR3 is 15 amino acids long. The sample comprised PBMCs or T cells enriched from blood (not recorded which). This chain connects TRBV2 to TRBJ2-1; TRBD2 aligns across 7 bases. This TCR derives from a woman aged 50 to 60 who had recovered from COVID-19. The CDR3 region has the DNA TGTGCCAGCAGTGATTGGGTGGGAGGGCCCAATGAGCAGTTCTTC. Protein sequence: CASSDWVGGPNEQFF.